This entry lists 17 T cell receptor beta chains sequenced from one sample in a study of human T cells and chemical hapten exposure. From the RACE reads, TCRdb called clonotypes with MiXCR, one entry per CDR3 protein. The sample comprises 330,000 or so distinct CDR3 sequences, just under 6.5% of which are singletons, and less than 6.5% rests with the top ten. Time point reported: patch test 2, 6 weeks after DPC sensitization. The treatment here: therapeutic diphenylcyclopropenone sensitization with weekly scalp DPC. The starting material was whole blood, obtained in connection with sensitization to the hapten diphenylcyclopropenone (DPC). The receptors originated from a woman in her late teens or twenties with alopecia areata. Some clones in this sample may be carry-over from other donors' samples.

The genes are TRBV7-8 and TRBJ2-3; D remains ambiguous. Trimming cost V 4 bases and J 3 bases, with 8 bases left between them. Germline V CDR1 and CDR2: SGHVS, FQNEAQ. CDR3 length: 13 residues. CDR3 coding DNA: TGTGCCAGCAGCTCCATTGTGACAGATACGCAGTATTTT. Protein product: CASSSIVTDTQYF.

There are a few counts of this clonotype. The chain joins TRBV3-1 to TRBJ2-2; unclear D gene. Germline lookup yields CDR1 LGHDT and CDR2 YNNKEL (reference sequence). Trimming stripped 0 bases from V and 3 bases from J, with 11 bases between. This CDR3 region has 16 residues. Here the CDR3 reads CASSQDRKEYTGELFF. The CDR3, as DNA: TGTGCCAGCAGCCAAGATCGGAAGGAGTACACCGGGGAGCTGTTTTTT.

J is TRBJ1-3 and V is TRBV5-4, with D hard to call. The V and J ends lost 0 bases and 0 bases respectively, with 10 bases between them. The germline V gene encodes CDR1 SGHNT and CDR2 YYREEE (reference sequence). The CDR3 contains 16 residues. The CDR3 loop reads CASSLEPLSSGNTIYF. Written as DNA, the CDR3 is TGTGCCAGCAGCTTGGAACCTCTGAGCTCTGGAAACACCATATATTTT.

This clonotype was seen ten or more times. CDR3: CASSELGNEKLFF. CDR3 coding DNA: TGTGCCAGCAGTGAGTTGGGTAATGAAAAACTGTTTTTT. The chain links TRBV2 to TRBJ1-4; D is unresolved. Germline-derived CDR1 and CDR2 are SNHLY and FYNNEI. There are 13 residues in the CDR3. V lost 3 bases, J lost 4 bases, and 6 bases lay in between.

This clonotype was counted only a few times. V and J are TRBV7-2 and TRBJ1-2; 9 bases fit TRBD1. This CDR3 has 14 residues. V lost 7 bases and J lost 4; bases outside the gene matches: 7. Germline-derived CDR1 and CDR2 are SGHTA and FQGNSA. The CDR3 spells CASTLGTGSYGYTF. The DNA of the CDR3 is TGTGCCAGCACCCTAGGGACAGGGAGCTATGGCTACACCTTC.

This clonotype has more than one count but fewer than ten. This chain connects TRBV29-1 to TRBJ1-4; TRBD1 matches 8 bases. CDR1 is SQVTM, CDR2 ANQGSEA, per germline. The CDR3 runs 15 residues. Trimming removed 5 bases from V and 0 bases from J; junction bases left unmatched: 5. Written as DNA, the CDR3 is TGCAGCGTTATGACAGGGGTTTCAACTAATGAAAAACTGTTTTTT. This gives the protein CSVMTGVSTNEKLFF.

This clonotype has at least ten counts. This rearrangement joins TRBV7-9 to TRBJ2-1, with D unresolved. V was clipped by 1 base and J by 9 bases, with 7 bases between them. Germline V gives CDR1 SEHNR, CDR2 FQNEAQ (reference sequence). This CDR3 region has 12 residues. The CDR3: CASSLEQIEQFF. In DNA, the CDR3 is TGTGCCAGCAGCTTAGAGCAAATTGAGCAGTTCTTC.

The chain recombines TRBV30 with TRBJ2-3; no clear D gene. CDR3 length: 15 residues. The V and J ends lost 0 bases and 0 bases respectively, with 10 bases between them. Germline loops: CDR1 GTSNPN, CDR2 SVGIG (reference sequence). The CDR3 loop reads CAWSVRLPSTDTQYF. In DNA, the CDR3 is TGTGCCTGGAGTGTACGCCTACCTAGCACAGATACGCAGTATTTT.

This clonotype was recorded many times. The chain employs TRBV29-1 and TRBJ2-5; 7 nucleotides align to TRBD1. CDR3 length equals 14 residues. Germline lookup yields CDR1 SQVTM and CDR2 ANQGSEA. The ends lost 3 bases at V and 0 bases at J; junction bases unmatched: 4. The CDR3 here is CSVEDRTYQETQYF. The CDR3, as DNA: TGCAGCGTTGAGGACAGGACGTACCAAGAGACCCAGTACTTC.

The sample holds many counts of this clonotype. This chain uses TRBV3-1 with TRBJ1-1; 8 bases line up with TRBD1. Germline assignment: CDR1 LGHDT and CDR2 YNNKEL (reference sequence). V lost 5 bases and J lost 3; bases outside the gene matches: 8. This CDR3 spans 15 amino acids. This chain's CDR3 is CASSDFTGGDTEAFF. The CDR3 bases are TGTGCCAGCAGCGATTTCACAGGGGGAGACACTGAAGCTTTCTTT.

This clonotype occurred many times. This chain connects TRBV19 to TRBJ2-1; 7 positions agree with TRBD2. Germline V lookup: CDR1 LNHDA, CDR2 SQIVND (reference sequence). This CDR3 has 14 amino acids. J lost 3 bases, V lost 6 bases, and 5 bases had no gene match. DNA for the CDR3: TGTGCCAGTAGGGGGGGGGACCTCTACAATGAGCAGTTCTTC. As protein: CASRGGDLYNEQFF.

This clonotype came up many times. The chain links TRBV11-3 to TRBJ2-5; D ambiguous. The CDR3 runs to 12 residues. V gave up 2 bases and J gave up 0 bases, with 1 base separating them. CDR1 and CDR2 from the germline V gene are SGHNT and YENEEA. The chain's CDR3 is CASSLYQETQYF. CDR3 bases: TGTGCCAGCAGCTTATACCAAGAGACCCAGTACTTC.

This clonotype was found many times. The chain couples TRBV7-9 to TRBJ2-7; no reliable D call. Germline assignment: CDR1 SEHNR and CDR2 FQNEAQ (reference sequence). The V end lost 5 bases, the J end lost 2 bases, and 10 bases lay between the germline ends. The CDR3 covers 13 residues. This CDR3 reads CASSPHTTYEQYF. CDR3 sequence (DNA): TGTGCCAGCAGCCCACATACTACCTACGAGCAGTACTTC. Full variable domain (outside the CDR3, taken from reference TRBV7-9 and TRBJ2-7): DTGVSQNPRHKITKRGQNVTFRCDPISEHNRLYWYRQTLGQGPEFLTYFQNEAQLEKSRLLSDRFSAERPKGSFSTLEIQRTEQGDSAMYLCASSPHTTYEQYFGPGTRLTVT.

This clonotype was counted a few times. The CDR3 protein is CASSPDSEAWNEQFF. Written as DNA, the CDR3 is TGCGCCAGCAGCCCGGACTCGGAGGCCTGGAATGAGCAGTTCTTC. This sequence joins TRBV4-3 and TRBJ2-1; the D gene is possibly TRBD2 (5 bases). Per germline, CDR1 LGHNA and CDR2 YSLEER. CDR3 size: 15 residues. Deletions cut 4 bases from V and 7 bases from J, with 17 bases between.

This sequence joins TRBV11-3 and TRBJ2-7; 13 nucleotides line up with TRBD2. The CDR3 contains 18 residues. From germline, CDR1 is SGHNT and CDR2 YENEEA. Trimming at V came to 5 bases and at J to 2 bases, leaving 12 bases not matched to a gene. Here the CDR3 DNA reads TGTGCCAGCAGCCCTGGTCGGACTAGCGGGGGAAGAACCTACGAGCAGTACTTC. This codes for CASSPGRTSGGRTYEQYF.

At least ten counts were recorded for this clonotype. This chain connects TRBV12-3 or TRBV12-4 to TRBJ1-2; perhaps TRBD1 as D (6 bases). V lost 4 bases, J lost 4 bases, and 10 bases lay in between. The CDR3 loop spans 13 amino acids. The CDR3 nucleotides read TGTGCCAGCAGTTCCACAGGGCGCTATGGCTACACCTTC. As protein: CASSSTGRYGYTF.

This clonotype showed up many times. The chain couples TRBV7-2 to TRBJ2-5, with 9 bases matching TRBD1. V shed 6 bases and J 6 bases; nucleotides not matched to a gene: 14. CDR1 and CDR2 (germline): SGHTA, FQGNSA. The CDR3 is 16 amino acids. The CDR3 sequence is CASSLGGTGKRKTQYF. The DNA of the CDR3 is TGTGCCAGCAGTTTGGGGGGGACAGGGAAAAGGAAGACCCAGTACTTC.